Sequencing of this T cell receptor beta chain was carried out in a study of blood T cell repertoires in COVID-19. Study details: PBMCs, B-cell-depleted T cells, or T cells were the source of the cDNA or gDNA that made up the material.

The table came from immunoSEQ multiplex PCR; TCRdb's copy has only in-frame clones and leaves some out. The table includes about 81,000 clones, about 85% detected once. There are 13 residues in the CDR3. Trimming removed 7 bases at V and 4 bases at J, with 10 bases between. From germline, CDR1 is MDHEN and CDR2 SYDVKM. The receptor comes from a woman in her seventies with acute or convalescent COVID-19. The chain is built from TRBV28 and TRBJ1-4; D perhaps matches TRBD1 (5 bases). The sample consisted of peripheral blood. Written as DNA, the CDR3 is TGTGCCAGCATCGGGGGGGATAATGAAAAACTGTTTTTT. Amino acids: CASIGGDNEKLFF.